This TCR beta chain appears in the sequencing data of a study of T cell responses to AZD1222 COVID-19 vaccine. Whole-study findings and limits: Among AZD1222 vaccinees, only six were seropositive at baseline. The CD4 TCRs associated with vaccination extended across spike and predominated at 160-218 and 743-854. Reportedly, close to half of spike-specific TCRs are directed against unmutated variant regions. There were mostly white British donors and more females than males, and clonal diversity was possibly underestimated.

Generated by immunoSEQ multiplex PCR, the TCRdb table keeps only in-frame clones and is missing some. The repertoire holds some 45,000 clones, with less than 95% as singletons. Points on this clone: The antigen is not known.

In germline, CDR1 is SGHRS, CDR2 YFSETQ. The CDR3 spans 15 residues. Trimming removed 2 bases from V and 4 bases from J, with 15 bases in between. The rearrangement joins TRBV5-1 to TRBJ1-1; D not certain. The receptor was isolated from an adult who received the AZD1222 COVID-19 vaccine. The specimen comprised peripheral blood, sampled 28 days after the second AZD1222 dose. The CDR3 sequence: CASSFSFHGSTEAFF. The CDR3, as DNA: TGCGCCAGCAGCTTTTCTTTCCATGGGAGCACTGAAGCTTTCTTT.